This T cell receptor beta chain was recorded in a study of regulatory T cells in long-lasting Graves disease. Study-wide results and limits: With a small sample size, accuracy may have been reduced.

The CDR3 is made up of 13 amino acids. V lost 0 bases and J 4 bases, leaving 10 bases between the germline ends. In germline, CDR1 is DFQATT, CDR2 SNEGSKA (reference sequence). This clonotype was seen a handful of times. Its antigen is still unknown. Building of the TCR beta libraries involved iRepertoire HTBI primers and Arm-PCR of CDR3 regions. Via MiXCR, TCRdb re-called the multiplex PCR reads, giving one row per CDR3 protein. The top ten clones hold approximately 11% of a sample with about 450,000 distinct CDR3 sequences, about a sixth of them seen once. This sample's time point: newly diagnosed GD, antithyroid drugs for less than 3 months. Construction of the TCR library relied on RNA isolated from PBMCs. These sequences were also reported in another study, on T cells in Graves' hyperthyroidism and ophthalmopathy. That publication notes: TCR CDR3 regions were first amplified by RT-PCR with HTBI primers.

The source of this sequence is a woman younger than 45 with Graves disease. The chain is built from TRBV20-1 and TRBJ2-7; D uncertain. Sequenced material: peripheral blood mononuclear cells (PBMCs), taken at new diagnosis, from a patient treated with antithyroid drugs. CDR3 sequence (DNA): TGCAGTGCTAGAGACGTTACTGTTTACGAGCAGTACTTC. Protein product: CSARDVTVYEQYF.